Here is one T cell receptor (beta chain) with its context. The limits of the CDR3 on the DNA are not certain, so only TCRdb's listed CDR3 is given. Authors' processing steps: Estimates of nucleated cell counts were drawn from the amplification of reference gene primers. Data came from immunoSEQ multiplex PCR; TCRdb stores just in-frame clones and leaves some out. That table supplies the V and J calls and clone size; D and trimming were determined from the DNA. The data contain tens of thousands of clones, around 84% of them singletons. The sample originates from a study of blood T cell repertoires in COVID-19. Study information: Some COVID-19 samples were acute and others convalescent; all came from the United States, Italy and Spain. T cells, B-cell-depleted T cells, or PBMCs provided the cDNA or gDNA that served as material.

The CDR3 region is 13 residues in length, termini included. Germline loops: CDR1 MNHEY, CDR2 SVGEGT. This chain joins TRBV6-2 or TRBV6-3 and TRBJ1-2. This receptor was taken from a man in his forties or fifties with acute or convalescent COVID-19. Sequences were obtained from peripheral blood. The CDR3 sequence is CASSTSGVVGYTF.